This T cell receptor (beta chain) was obtained from a study of beta chain features in type 1 diabetes. This clone has more than one count but fewer than ten. As every portion of the isolated RNA was reverse transcribed, the sequencing read expressed TCRB transcripts. TCRdb's table, derived via immunoSEQ multiplex PCR, lists solely in-frame clones and lacks some. The top ten hold 0.015% of the sample, which has around 330,000 clones, approximately 10% seen once. Trimming removed 3 bases from V and 3 bases from J; junction bases left unmatched: 5. Germline V lookup: CDR1 SGHAT, CDR2 FQNNGV. This CDR3 spans 14 amino acids.

The chain employs TRBV11-2 and TRBJ2-7; TRBD2 matches at 7 bases. The clonotype was recovered from a woman in her 30s in good health. Specimen: naive CD4+ T cells from blood. The CDR3 sequence: CASSFSSSGYEQYF. Here the CDR3 DNA reads TGTGCCAGCAGCTTTAGCTCTAGCGGCTACGAGCAGTACTTC.